This T cell receptor beta chain is from a study of cytomegalovirus exposure and HLA in healthy donors. Study results and caveats: Using a false discovery rate of 0.05, a later analysis showed that approximately 17,000 TCR beta sequences were associated with HLA alleles. Sequencing artifact likely explains a cluster of highly shared sequence variants. Per a later analysis, HLA-associated TCR beta chains showed more clonal expansion than other, equally common TCR beta chains. Later work found most CMV-associated TCR beta chains apparently HLA-restricted.

Concerning this clone: What it recognizes is unknown.

Per the germline V gene, CDR1 is SGHDN and CDR2 is FVKESK. V was clipped by 2 bases and J by 4 bases, with 11 bases between them. CDR3 length equals 14 residues. The study ran its PCR with 60 Vbeta and 13 Jbeta primers. Some clones are missing from TCRdb's copy, which holds only in-frame ones; the method was immunoSEQ multiplex PCR. Among approximately 110,000 clones listed, roughly 85% were seen once. The chain combines TRBV14 with TRBJ1-1; perhaps TRBD1 as D (5 bases). This TCR came from a woman between 40 and 55 years old in good health and CMV-seronegative. Source material: PBMCs. In DNA, the CDR3 is TGTGCCAGCAGCCAATATATGGGGGGCACTGAAGCTTTCTTT. This sequence encodes CASSQYMGGTEAFF. The full variable domain, in which reference TRBV14 and TRBJ1-1 provide the parts outside the CDR3, is EAGVTQFPSHSVIEKGQTVTLRCDPISGHDNLYWYRRVMGKEIKFLLHFVKESKQDESGMPNNRFLAERTGGTYSTLKVQPAELEDSGVYFCASSQYMGGTEAFFGQGTRLTVV.